These 30 T cell receptor beta chains came from one sample sequenced in a study of cytomegalovirus exposure and HLA in healthy donors. PCR used 60 Vbeta primers and 13 Jbeta primers. The assay was immunoSEQ multiplex PCR, and TCRdb's table has in-frame clones only and misses some. This sample has approximately 150,000 clones, with about 85% found just once. The sequenced material came from PBMCs. Receptors originate from a boy between 2 and 15 years old in good health and CMV-seronegative.

The chain combines TRBV2 with TRBJ1-3; possibly TRBD1 for D (5 bases). V lost 8 bases to trimming and J lost 1 base, with 21 bases between them. Germline CDR1 reads SNHLY; CDR2 reads FYNNEI. The CDR3 covers 17 residues. This chain's CDR3 is CASGHPFAGRSGNTIYF. CDR3 nucleotide sequence: TGTGCCAGCGGACACCCTTTCGCAGGGCGATCTGGAAACACCATATATTTT.

The chain joins TRBV19 to TRBJ1-5; 9 bases agree with TRBD1. Germline loops: CDR1 LNHDA, CDR2 SQIVND (reference sequence). The CDR3 has 18 amino acids. The trim removed 3 bases at V and 5 bases at J, leaving 14 bases unmatched. Here the CDR3 DNA reads TGTGCCAGTAGTATGGAGTTCGGACAGGGGTTGTCGGATCAGCCCCAGCATTTT. Amino acids: CASSMEFGQGLSDQPQHF.

The V gene is TRBV5-6, the J gene TRBJ1-1; D remains ambiguous. This CDR3 is built from 13 residues. CDR1 and CDR2 (germline): SGHDT, YYEEEE. With 6 bases removed from V and 4 bases from J, the gap between germline ends came to 13 bases. The CDR3 coding sequence is TGTGCCAGCACCCTGGCGGGTGGCACTGAAGCTTTCTTT. Its protein product is CASTLAGGTEAFF. The entire variable domain, with the rest obtained from reference TRBV5-6 and TRBJ1-1, is as follows: DAGVTQSPTHLIKTRGQQVTLRCSPKSGHDTVSWYQQALGQGPQFIFQYYEEEERQRGNFPDRFSGHQFPNYSSELNVNALLLGDSALYLCASTLAGGTEAFFGQGTRLTVV.

The chain uses TRBV5-1 and TRBJ2-5; possibly TRBD2 for D (7 bases). With the DNA end fitting TRBJ2-7 better, the J assignment may be wrong. The CDR3 is 17 amino acids. From germline, CDR1 is SGHRS and CDR2 YFSETQ. CDR3 protein: CASSAMRGPPSTYEQYF. In DNA, the CDR3 is TGCGCCAGCAGCGCCATGCGGGGGCCCCCTTCTACCTACGAGCAGTACTTC.

V usage is TRBV27 and J usage is TRBJ2-7, with 8 bases matching TRBD1. The trim removed 6 bases at V and 4 bases at J, leaving 17 bases unmatched. CDR1 and CDR2 (germline): MNHEY, SMNVEV (reference sequence). The CDR3 length is 17 residues. Here the CDR3 reads CASSLTPPLGQGYEQYF. The CDR3 bases are TGTGCCAGCAGCCTAACACCTCCTCTTGGACAGGGTTACGAGCAGTACTTC.

The J gene is TRBJ1-4, the V gene TRBV5-1; 12 bases are shared with TRBD1. Trimming removed 0 bases from V and 8 bases from J; junction bases left unmatched: 5. The CDR3 is made up of 16 amino acids. CDR1 is SGHRS, CDR2 YFSETQ, per germline. The CDR3 DNA follows: TGCGCCAGCAGCTTGGGTGGGACAGGGGGCGAGGAAAAACTGTTTTTT. It codes for CASSLGGTGGEEKLFF. The full variable domain, rest sourced from reference TRBV5-1 and TRBJ1-4, is KAGVTQTPRYLIKTRGQQVTLSCSPISGHRSVSWYQQTPGQGLQFLFEYFSETQRNKGNFPGRFSGRQFSNSRSEMNVSTLELGDSALYLCASSLGGTGGEEKLFFGSGTQLSVL.

This chain connects TRBV5-1 to TRBJ1-2; no firm D call. Trimming took off 2 bases at V and 6 bases at J, with 20 bases between the two ends. From germline, CDR1 is SGHRS and CDR2 YFSETQ. This CDR3 has 16 amino acids. CDR3 DNA: TGCGCCAGCAGCTTTGTGATTTCTTCAGAAAGTGATGGCTACACCTTC. As protein: CASSFVISSESDGYTF.

The V gene is TRBV27, the J gene TRBJ2-1; 7 bases are shared with TRBD1. Trimming took 6 bases from V and 10 from J; bases not matched to a gene: 9. In germline, CDR1 is MNHEY, CDR2 SMNVEV (reference sequence). The CDR3 is made up of 13 amino acids. CDR3 DNA sequence: TGTGCCAGCAGCCATAACAGGGGTAGCGAGCAGTTCTTC. This encodes CASSHNRGSEQFF.

Only a few counts were recorded for this clone. The CDR3 loop reads CASSFRDRVAKNIQYF. CDR3 DNA: TGTGCCAGCAGTTTCCGGGACAGGGTAGCCAAAAACATTCAGTACTTC. The gene calls are TRBV6-6 and TRBJ2-4; 9 bases line up with TRBD1. Per germline, CDR1 MNHNY and CDR2 SVGAGI (reference sequence). V lost 4 bases to trimming and J lost 0 bases; unmatched junction nucleotides: 4. This CDR3 has 16 residues.

The rearrangement links TRBV6-5 to TRBJ1-5; D is ambiguous. The CDR3 length is 12 residues. V was shortened by 6 bases and J by 7 bases, with 10 bases between the two germline ends. Germline values: CDR1 MNHEY, CDR2 SVGAGI. CDR3 sequence (DNA): TGTGCCAGCAGAACGAGCGGGCAGCCCCAGCATTTT. Encoded protein: CASRTSGQPQHF.

Remarks on this clone: One end of the junction varies from germline; a read error may be responsible. V is TRBV6-4 and J is TRBJ1-5; D may be TRBD1 (5 bases). CDR3 length: 17 residues. CDR1 is MRHNA, CDR2 SNTAGT, per germline. CDR3 loop: CASSEIGLWGGTQSQHF. The CDR3 DNA sequence: TGTGCCAGCAGTGAGATAGGTTTGTGGGGGGGGACTCAGTCCCAGCATTTT.

This rearrangement joins TRBV9 to TRBJ2-2; D may be TRBD2 (6 bases). The V end lost 0 bases, the J end lost 0 bases, and 12 bases lay between the germline ends. CDR3 length: 17 residues. Looked up from germline, CDR1 is SGDLS and CDR2 is YYNGEE. CDR3 amino acids: CASSVAAGFANTGELFF. In nucleotides, the CDR3 is TGTGCCAGCAGCGTAGCCGCGGGATTCGCGAACACCGGGGAGCTGTTTTTT.

This clone is a singleton in its sample. The J gene is TRBJ1-1, the V gene TRBV10-3; tentative D call: TRBD1 (5 bases). This CDR3 spans 14 amino acids. Germline CDR1 and CDR2: ENHRY and SYGVKD. Trimming took 6 bases from V and 4 from J, leaving 15 bases between them. CDR3: CAIRYEGRGTEAFF. CDR3 sequence (DNA): TGTGCCATCAGGTACGAGGGGAGGGGCACTGAAGCTTTCTTT.

This clone was recorded a few times. The gene calls are TRBV5-4 and TRBJ1-2; the D is unclear. Germline V gene sequence: CDR1 SGHNT, CDR2 YYREEE (reference sequence). V was shortened by 3 bases and J by 5 bases, with 14 bases between the two germline ends. This CDR3 has 14 residues. CDR3 sequence reads: CASSSDMSRYGYTF. The CDR3 region has the DNA TGTGCCAGCAGCTCCGACATGTCTCGGTATGGCTACACCTTC.

The rearrangement uses TRBV5-6 and TRBJ1-2, with TRBD1 matching 7 bases. CDR1 SGHDT and CDR2 YYEEEE come from the germline V gene. V lost 4 bases to trimming and J lost 4 bases; unmatched junction nucleotides: 7. This CDR3 spans 14 amino acids. The CDR3 spells CASSRGQARYGYTF. CDR3 nucleotides: TGTGCCAGCAGCCGAGGACAGGCGCGCTATGGCTACACCTTC.

The chain recombines TRBV20-1 with TRBJ1-1; no clear D gene. Looked up from germline, CDR1 is DFQATT and CDR2 is SNEGSKA (reference sequence). The CDR3 spans 11 residues. The V gene lost 7 bases and the J gene lost 0 bases, with 6 bases spanning the gap. CDR3 region: CSGALNTEAFF. In DNA, the CDR3 is TGCAGTGGAGCTCTGAACACTGAAGCTTTCTTT.

The chain couples TRBV5-6 to TRBJ1-2, with 8 bases lining up with TRBD1. Germline V gene lookup returns CDR1 SGHDT and CDR2 YYEEEE. The CDR3 contains 16 residues. Trimming took 3 bases from V and 4 from J; bases not matched to a gene: 11. CDR3 nucleotide sequence: TGTGCCAGCAGCTACCATACGACAGGGGCGAGCTATGGCTACACCTTC. Translated: CASSYHTTGASYGYTF.

The chain combines TRBV2 with TRBJ2-3, with a tentative D call TRBD2 (5 bases). Looked up from germline, CDR1 is SNHLY and CDR2 is FYNNEI. The V gene lost 8 bases and the J gene lost 3 bases, with 18 bases spanning the gap. The CDR3 extends over 15 amino acids. Written as DNA, the CDR3 is TGTGCCAGCGGCTCAAAAGGACTTGATACAGATACGCAGTATTTT. The encoded protein is CASGSKGLDTDTQYF.

The rearrangement joins TRBV7-3 to TRBJ1-1; D ambiguous. Germline-derived CDR1 and CDR2 are SGHTA and FQGTGA. V gave up 1 base and J gave up 1 base, with 4 bases separating them. The CDR3 runs to 13 residues. DNA of the CDR3: TGTGCCAGCAGCTTAAGGGCGAACACTGAAGCTTTCTTT. Translation: CASSLRANTEAFF. The variable domain in full, with the rest retrieved from reference TRBV7-3 and TRBJ1-1, is GAGVSQTPSNKVTEKGKYVELRCDPISGHTALYWYRQSLGQGPEFLIYFQGTGAADDSGLPNDRFFAVRPEGSVSTLKIQRTERGDSAVYLCASSLRANTEAFFGQGTRLTVV.

Comment on this clone: The sample has other DNA sequences that encode this CDR3 too. The rearrangement links TRBV30 to TRBJ2-1, with 7 nucleotides matching TRBD2. The CDR3 covers 14 residues. Germline V lookup: CDR1 GTSNPN, CDR2 SVGIG (reference sequence). V lost 5 bases, J lost 1 base, and 5 bases stayed unmatched. The CDR3 DNA reads as TGTGCCTGGTTGGGGGGGACTTCCTACAATGAGCAGTTCTTC. As protein: CAWLGGTSYNEQFF.

The chain joins TRBV28 to TRBJ2-1, with 11 nucleotides matching TRBD2. CDR1 is MDHEN, CDR2 SYDVKM, per germline. V gave up 5 bases and J gave up 1 base; unmatched junction bases: 19. This CDR3 is built from 21 residues. Here the CDR3 reads CASSEGRGDSGRGWSYNEQFF. In DNA, the CDR3 is TGTGCCAGCAGTGAAGGCAGGGGTGATAGCGGGAGGGGCTGGTCCTACAATGAGCAGTTCTTC. The full variable domain, in which reference TRBV28 and TRBJ2-1 provide the parts outside the CDR3, is DVKVTQSSRYLVKRTGEKVFLECVQDMDHENMFWYRQDPGLGLRLIYFSYDVKMKEKGDIPEGYSVSREKKERFSLILESASTNQTSMYLCASSEGRGDSGRGWSYNEQFFGPGTRLTVL.

The chain links TRBV5-6 to TRBJ1-4; D unresolved. The germline V gene has CDR1 SGHDT and CDR2 YYEEEE. The CDR3 sequence is 16 residues long. With 3 bases removed from V and 3 bases from J, the gap between germline ends came to 15 bases. CDR3 protein: CASSSFSWGANEKLFF. CDR3 sequence (DNA): TGTGCCAGCAGCTCCTTTTCATGGGGAGCTAATGAAAAACTGTTTTTT.

The chain combines TRBV7-3 with TRBJ2-6, with D tentatively TRBD2 (6 bases). CDR1 is SGHTA and CDR2 is FQGTGA in the germline V gene. This CDR3 has 17 residues. Trimming shortened V by 2 bases and J by 4 bases, and 15 bases separated the two germline ends. The DNA for the CDR3 is TGTGCCAGCAGCTTAGTCGCGACCGGGGGAGGGGCCAACGTCCTGACTTTC. This translates into CASSLVATGGGANVLTF.

The CDR3: CSGGDEAFF. CDR3 DNA: TGCAGCGGGGGGGATGAAGCTTTCTTT. The rearrangement joins TRBV29-1 to TRBJ1-1; the D gene is possibly TRBD1 (5 bases). This CDR3 comprises 9 residues. Between the trimmed V and J ends, which lost 7 bases and 7 bases, there was a span of 7 bases. Germline V gives CDR1 SQVTM, CDR2 ANQGSEA.

This clone was picked up a small number of times. The V call is TRBV6-5, the J call TRBJ2-2; 7 positions agree with TRBD1. The CDR3 is 15 amino acids. V was pared by 0 bases and J by 4 bases, with 2 bases of the junction left unmatched. Germline V gene lookup returns CDR1 MNHEY and CDR2 SVGAGI. This CDR3 reads CASSYSRTGTGELFF. The CDR3, as DNA: TGTGCCAGCAGTTACTCCCGGACAGGCACCGGGGAGCTGTTTTTT.

The rearrangement joins TRBV4-1 to TRBJ1-5, with TRBD1 matching over 9 bases. The CDR3 extends over 16 amino acids. Germline lookup yields CDR1 MGHRA and CDR2 YSYEKL. The junction had 5 bases not matched to a gene; V was cut back by 4 bases and J by 1 base. The CDR3 here is CASSRGGQGSNQPQHF. The CDR3 DNA sequence: TGCGCCAGCAGCCGCGGTGGACAGGGGAGCAATCAGCCCCAGCATTTT.

The chain is built from TRBV25-1 and TRBJ2-7; 11 nucleotides line up with TRBD2. Germline CDR1 and CDR2: MGHDK and SYGVNS. This CDR3 has 17 residues. V was clipped by 3 bases and J by 2 bases; unmatched bases: 9. The CDR3 loop is CASSDPEYSGRAYEQYF. The DNA of the CDR3 is TGTGCCAGCAGTGACCCGGAATATAGCGGGAGGGCCTACGAGCAGTACTTC.

CDR3 in amino acids: CASSASTLTDTQYF. DNA for the CDR3: TGCGCCAGCAGTGCCTCGACACTCACAGATACGCAGTATTTT. This chain connects TRBV10-2 to TRBJ2-3; D ambiguous. Trimming took 4 bases from V and 2 from J, leaving 10 bases between them. The CDR3 is made up of 14 amino acids. Germline V lookup: CDR1 WSHSY, CDR2 SAAADI.

As to this clone: One end of the junction fails to match germline, which may point to a read error. V and J are TRBV7-2 and TRBJ1-3, with D unresolved. Germline V gives CDR1 SGHTA, CDR2 FQGNSA. The CDR3 runs to 20 residues. The CDR3 reads CASSLAVYLAGDQSGITIYF. DNA for the CDR3: TGTGCCAGCAGCTTAGCTGTTTATTTGGCCGGAGATCAATCTGGAATCACCATATATTTT.

The chain has TRBV7-7 and TRBJ2-1; 10 nucleotides line up with TRBD1. With 5 bases clipped from V and 2 bases from J, the junction kept 3 bases outside the gene matches. This CDR3 is built from 15 residues. Per germline, CDR1 SSHAT and CDR2 FNYEAQ (reference sequence). CDR3 sequence: CASSPGTGAYNEQFF. CDR3 coding DNA: TGTGCCAGCAGCCCTGGGACAGGGGCCTACAATGAGCAGTTCTTC.